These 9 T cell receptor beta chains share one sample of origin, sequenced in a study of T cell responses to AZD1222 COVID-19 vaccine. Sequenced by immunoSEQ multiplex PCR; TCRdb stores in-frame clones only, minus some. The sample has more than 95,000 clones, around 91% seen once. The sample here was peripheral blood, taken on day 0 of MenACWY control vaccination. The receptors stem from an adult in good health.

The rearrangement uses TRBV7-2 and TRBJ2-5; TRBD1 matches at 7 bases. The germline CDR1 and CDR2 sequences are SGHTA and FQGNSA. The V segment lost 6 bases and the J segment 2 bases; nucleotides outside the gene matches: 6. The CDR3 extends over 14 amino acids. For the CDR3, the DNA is TGTGCCAGCAGTTCCCGGGACAGACAAGAGACCCAGTACTTC. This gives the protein CASSSRDRQETQYF.

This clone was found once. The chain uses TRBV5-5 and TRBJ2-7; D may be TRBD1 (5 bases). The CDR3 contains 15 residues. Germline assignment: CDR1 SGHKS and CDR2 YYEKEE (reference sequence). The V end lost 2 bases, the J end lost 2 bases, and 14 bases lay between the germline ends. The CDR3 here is CASSLWGSTPYEQYV. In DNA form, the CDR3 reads TGTGCCAGCAGCTTATGGGGCTCTACCCCCTACGAGCAGTACGTC.

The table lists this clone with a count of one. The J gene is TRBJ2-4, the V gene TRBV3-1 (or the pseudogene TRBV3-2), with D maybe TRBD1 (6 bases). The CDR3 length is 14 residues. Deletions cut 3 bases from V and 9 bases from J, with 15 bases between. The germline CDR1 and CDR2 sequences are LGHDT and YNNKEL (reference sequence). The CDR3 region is CASSQVTQGRIQYF. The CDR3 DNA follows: TGTGCCAGCAGCCAGGTTACGCAGGGGCGCATTCAGTACTTC.

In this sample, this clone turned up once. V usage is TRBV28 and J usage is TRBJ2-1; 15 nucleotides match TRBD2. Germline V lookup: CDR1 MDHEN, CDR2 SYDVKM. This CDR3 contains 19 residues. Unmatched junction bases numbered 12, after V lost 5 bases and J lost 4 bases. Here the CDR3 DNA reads TGTGCCAGCAGTCGTCGGACTAGCGGGGGGGCCTTCGGGTACAATGAGCAGTTCTTC. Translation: CASSRRTSGGAFGYNEQFF.

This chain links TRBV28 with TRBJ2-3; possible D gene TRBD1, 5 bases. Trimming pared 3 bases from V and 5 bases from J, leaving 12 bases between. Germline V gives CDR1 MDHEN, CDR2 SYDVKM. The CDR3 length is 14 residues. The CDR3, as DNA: TGTGCCAGCAGTTTGAGTAATAGGGGAGATACGCAGTATTTT. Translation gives CASSLSNRGDTQYF.

The CDR3 DNA follows: TGTGCCAGCACTAACAGGGTTAATGAGCAGTTCTTC. Its protein is CASTNRVNEQFF. The chain recombines TRBV6-5 with TRBJ2-1; a weak D match, TRBD1 (6 bases). Looked up from germline, CDR1 is MNHEY and CDR2 is SVGAGI. Trimming shortened V by 7 bases and J by 7 bases, and 11 bases separated the two germline ends. The CDR3 length is 12 residues.

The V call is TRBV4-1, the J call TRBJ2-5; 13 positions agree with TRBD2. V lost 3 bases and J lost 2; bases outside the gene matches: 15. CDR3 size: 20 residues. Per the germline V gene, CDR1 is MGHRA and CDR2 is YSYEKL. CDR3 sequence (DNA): TGCGCCAGCAGCCACCCCTTACTAGCGGGAGGGCCAATGGGGCAAGAGACCCAGTACTTC. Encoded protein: CASSHPLLAGGPMGQETQYF.

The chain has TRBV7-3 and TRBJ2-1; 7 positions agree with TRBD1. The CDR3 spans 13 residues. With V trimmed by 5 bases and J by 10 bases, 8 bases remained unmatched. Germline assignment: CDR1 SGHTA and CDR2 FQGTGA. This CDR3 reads CASSITGAEEQFF. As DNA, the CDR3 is TGTGCCAGCAGCATTACAGGGGCGGAGGAGCAGTTCTTC.

This chain's CDR3 is CASSYLLNTEAFF. The CDR3 DNA is TGTGCCAGCAGTTATTTGTTGAACACTGAAGCTTTCTTT. V gene TRBV6-5 combines with J gene TRBJ1-1, with unresolved D. The CDR3 is made up of 13 amino acids. Trimming removed 3 bases at V and 0 bases at J, with 5 bases between. Germline loops: CDR1 MNHEY, CDR2 SVGAGI.